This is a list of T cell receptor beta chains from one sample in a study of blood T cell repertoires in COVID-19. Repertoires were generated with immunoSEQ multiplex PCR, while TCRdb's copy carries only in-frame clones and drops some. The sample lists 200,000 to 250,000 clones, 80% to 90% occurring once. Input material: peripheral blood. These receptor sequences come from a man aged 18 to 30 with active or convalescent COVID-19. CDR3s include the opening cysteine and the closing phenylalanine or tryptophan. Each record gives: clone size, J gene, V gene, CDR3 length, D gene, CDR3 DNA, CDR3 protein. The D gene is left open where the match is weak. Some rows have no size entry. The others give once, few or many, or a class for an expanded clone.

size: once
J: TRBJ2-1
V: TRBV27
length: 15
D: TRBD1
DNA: TGTGCCAGCAGTTTGGACAGGGGCGAATACAATGAGCAGTTCTTC
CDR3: CASSLDRGEYNEQFF

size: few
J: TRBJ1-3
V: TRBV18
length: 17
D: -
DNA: TGTGCCAGCTCACCACCGGTAGGAACAGACTCTGGAAACACCATATATTTT
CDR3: CASSPPVGTDSGNTIYF

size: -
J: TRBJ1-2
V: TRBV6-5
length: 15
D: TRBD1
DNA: TGTGCCAGCAGTCCCTCCGGGACAGGGATGAGTGGCTACACCTTC
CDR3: CASSPSGTGMSGYTF

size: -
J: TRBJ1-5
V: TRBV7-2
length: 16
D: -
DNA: TGTGCCAGCAGCTTAGAGCGGTTAGGGACAAATCAGCCCCAGCATTTT
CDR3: CASSLERLGTNQPQHF

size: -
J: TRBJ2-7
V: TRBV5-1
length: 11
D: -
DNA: TGCGCCAGCAGCTCAACCTACGAGCAGTACTTC
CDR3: CASSSTYEQYF

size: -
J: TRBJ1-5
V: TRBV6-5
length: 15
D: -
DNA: TGTGCCAGCAGTTCCAGGGGTCTTAGCAATCAGCCCCAGCATTTT
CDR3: CASSSRGLSNQPQHF

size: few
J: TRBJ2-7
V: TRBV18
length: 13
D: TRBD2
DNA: TGTGCCAGCTCACCGACTAGCGGTTACGAGCAGTACTTC
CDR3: CASSPTSGYEQYF

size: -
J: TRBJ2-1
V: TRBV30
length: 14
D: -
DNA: TGTGCCTGGTACGACTCGAGCTCCTACAATGAGCAGTTCTTC
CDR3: CAWYDSSSYNEQFF

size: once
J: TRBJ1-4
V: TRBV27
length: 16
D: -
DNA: TGTGCCAGCAGTTTATTTCCCCGGGCAACTAATGAAAAACTGTTTTTT
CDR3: CASSLFPRATNEKLFF

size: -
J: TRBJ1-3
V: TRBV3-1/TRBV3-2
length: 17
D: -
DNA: TGTGCCAGCAGCCGCGGACAACAGGGCCTCTCTGGAAACACCATATATTTT
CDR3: CASSRGQQGLSGNTIYF

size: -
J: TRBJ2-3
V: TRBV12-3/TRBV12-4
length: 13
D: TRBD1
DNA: TGTGCCAGCTGCCCAACAGGGGAAGATACGCAGTATTTT
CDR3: CASCPTGEDTQYF

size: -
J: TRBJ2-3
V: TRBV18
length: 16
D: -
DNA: TGTGCCAGCTCAGGGCTCGGGGAGCGGGCACGGAGGAGGCAGTATTTT
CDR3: CASSGLGERARRRQYF

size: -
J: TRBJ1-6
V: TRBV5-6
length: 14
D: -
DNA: TGTGCCAGCATCCGTTCCGGGGGGAATTCACCCCTCCACTTT
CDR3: CASIRSGGNSPLHF

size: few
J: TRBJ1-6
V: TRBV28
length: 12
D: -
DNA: TGTGCCAGCAGCAGGGTAAACTCACCCCTCCACTTT
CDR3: CASSRVNSPLHF

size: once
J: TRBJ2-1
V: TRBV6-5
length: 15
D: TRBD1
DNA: TGTGCCAGCAGTCCGATACAGGGGTTCACCGATGAGCAGTTCTTC
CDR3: CASSPIQGFTDEQFF

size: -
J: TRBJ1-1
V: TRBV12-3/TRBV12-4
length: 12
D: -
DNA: TGTGCCAGCGTGGGGGCCAACACTGAAGCTTTCTTT
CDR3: CASVGANTEAFF

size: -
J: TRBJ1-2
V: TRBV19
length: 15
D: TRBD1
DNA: TGTGCCAGTAGGGAAGGGGGACAGACGTACTATGGCTACACCTTC
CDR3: CASREGGQTYYGYTF

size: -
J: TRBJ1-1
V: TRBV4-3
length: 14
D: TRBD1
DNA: TGCGCCAGCAGCCTAGTGCAGGGGGCCACTGAAGCTTTCTTT
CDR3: CASSLVQGATEAFF

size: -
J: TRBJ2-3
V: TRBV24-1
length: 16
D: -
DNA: TGTGCCACCAGTGACCCACGACAGGAAAGCACAGATACGCAGTATTTT
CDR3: CATSDPRQESTDTQYF

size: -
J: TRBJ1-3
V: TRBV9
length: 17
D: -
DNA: TGTGCCAGCAGCGTAGGGGACTACACTTCCTCTGGAAACACCATATATTTT
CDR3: CASSVGDYTSSGNTIYF

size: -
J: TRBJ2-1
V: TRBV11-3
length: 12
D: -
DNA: TGTGCCAGCAGCTTAGACTCACGAAGCCAGTTCTTC
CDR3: CASSLDSRSQFF

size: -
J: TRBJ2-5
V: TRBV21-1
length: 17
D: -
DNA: TGTGCCAGCAGCAAATCTGTGTACGAGGGCTACCAAGAGACCCAGTACTTC
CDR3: CASSKSVYEGYQETQYF

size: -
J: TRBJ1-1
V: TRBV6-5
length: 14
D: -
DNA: TGTGCCAGCAGTTACTCGACCGGGGTCACTGAAGCTTTCTTT
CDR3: CASSYSTGVTEAFF

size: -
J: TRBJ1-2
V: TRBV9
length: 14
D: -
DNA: TGTGCCAGCAGCCCGACAGCCACCAACTATGGCTACACCTTC
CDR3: CASSPTATNYGYTF

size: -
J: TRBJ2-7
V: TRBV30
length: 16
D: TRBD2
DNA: TGTGCCTGGAGTTCTCTAGCGGGAGGGAGGTCCTACGAGCAGTACTTC
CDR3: CAWSSLAGGRSYEQYF

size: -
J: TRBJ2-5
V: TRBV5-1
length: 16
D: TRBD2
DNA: TGCGCCAGCAGCCCTGGGGTGGCGGGAGTCGGTGAGACCCAGTACTTC
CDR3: CASSPGVAGVGETQYF

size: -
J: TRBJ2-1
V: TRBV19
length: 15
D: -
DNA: TGTGCCAGTACGGACGGGAGAGCAGCCTACAATGAGCAGTTCTTC
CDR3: CASTDGRAAYNEQFF

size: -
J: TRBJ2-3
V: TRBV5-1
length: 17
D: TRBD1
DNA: TGCGCCAGCAGCTGGACAACGTCAGGGGGCGGCACAGATACGCAGTATTTT
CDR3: CASSWTTSGGGTDTQYF

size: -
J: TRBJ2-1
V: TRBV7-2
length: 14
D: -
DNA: TGTGCCAGCAGCTTAGCGGGAGGAACCAATGAGCAGTTCTTC
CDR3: CASSLAGGTNEQFF

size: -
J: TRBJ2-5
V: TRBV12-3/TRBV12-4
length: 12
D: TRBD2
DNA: TGTGCCAGCAGTCCTAGCGGGGAGACCCAGTACTTC
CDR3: CASSPSGETQYF

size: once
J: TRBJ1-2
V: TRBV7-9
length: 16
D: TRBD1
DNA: TGTGCCAGCAGCTTAGCTGGGACAGGGATAAACTATGGCTACACCTTC
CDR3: CASSLAGTGINYGYTF

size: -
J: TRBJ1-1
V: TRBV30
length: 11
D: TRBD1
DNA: TGTGCTGGGGACAGGGAATCCGAAGCTTTCTTT
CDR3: CAGDRESEAFF

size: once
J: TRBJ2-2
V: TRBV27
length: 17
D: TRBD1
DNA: TGTGCCAGCAGTTTATATGGACAGGGACTTGACACCGGGGAGCTGTTTTTT
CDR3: CASSLYGQGLDTGELFF

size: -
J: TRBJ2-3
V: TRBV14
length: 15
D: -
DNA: TGTGCCAGCAGCCCCCCGGGGGTGGGCATCAACACGCAGTATTTT
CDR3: CASSPPGVGINTQYF

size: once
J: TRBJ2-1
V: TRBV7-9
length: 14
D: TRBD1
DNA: TGTGCCAGCAGCCTTGGACAGGGGGAGGGCGAGCAGTTCTTC
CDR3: CASSLGQGEGEQFF

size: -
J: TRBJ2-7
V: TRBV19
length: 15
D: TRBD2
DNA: TGTGCCAGTAGTAGCGGACTAGCGGGAGACTACGAGCAGTACTTC
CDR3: CASSSGLAGDYEQYF

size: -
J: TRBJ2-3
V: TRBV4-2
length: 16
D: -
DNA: TGTGCCAGCAGCCAAGCTGGAAGGCGGGCCACAGATACGCAGTATTTT
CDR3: CASSQAGRRATDTQYF

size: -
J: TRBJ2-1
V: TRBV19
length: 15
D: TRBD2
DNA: TGTGCCAGTAGTATTCCGGGGGGTTACTACAATGAGCAGTTCTTC
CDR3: CASSIPGGYYNEQFF

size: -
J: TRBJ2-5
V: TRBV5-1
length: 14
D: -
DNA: TGCGCCAGCAGCCCGTTAGCGGTACAAGAGACCCAGTACTTC
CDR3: CASSPLAVQETQYF

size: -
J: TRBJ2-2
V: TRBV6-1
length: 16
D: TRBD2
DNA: TGTGCCAGCAGTGGACTAGCGGGAGGTAACACCGGGGAGCTGTTTTTT
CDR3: CASSGLAGGNTGELFF

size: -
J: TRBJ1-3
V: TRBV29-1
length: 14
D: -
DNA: TGCAGCGTTGCCCCTCAGGGGACTGGAAACACCATATATTTT
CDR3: CSVAPQGTGNTIYF

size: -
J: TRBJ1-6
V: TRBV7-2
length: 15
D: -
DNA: TGTGCCAGCAGCTTAGAGGGGGTCCCTAATTCACCCCTCCACTTT
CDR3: CASSLEGVPNSPLHF

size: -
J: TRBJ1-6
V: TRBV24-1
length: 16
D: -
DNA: TGTGCCACCAGTGATTCTCAACAGGGTGGGAATTCACCCCTCCACTTT
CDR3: CATSDSQQGGNSPLHF

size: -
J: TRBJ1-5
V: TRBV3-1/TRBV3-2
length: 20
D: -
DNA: TGTGCCAGCAGCCATAGCAACCGAGACCCACAAAACTATAGCAATCAGCCCCAGCATTTT
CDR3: CASSHSNRDPQNYSNQPQHF

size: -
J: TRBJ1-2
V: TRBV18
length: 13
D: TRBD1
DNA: TGTGCCAGCTCACCGGGACAGGGTGGTGGCTACACCTTC
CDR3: CASSPGQGGGYTF

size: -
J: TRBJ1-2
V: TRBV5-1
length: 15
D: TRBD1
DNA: TGCGCCAGCAGCCGGGGGACAGCTAACATCTATGGCTACACCTTC
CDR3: CASSRGTANIYGYTF

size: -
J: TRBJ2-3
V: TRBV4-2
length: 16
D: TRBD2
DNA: TGTGCCAGCAGCCAAAGCTCGGGGGGGCCCACAGATACGCAGTATTTT
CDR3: CASSQSSGGPTDTQYF